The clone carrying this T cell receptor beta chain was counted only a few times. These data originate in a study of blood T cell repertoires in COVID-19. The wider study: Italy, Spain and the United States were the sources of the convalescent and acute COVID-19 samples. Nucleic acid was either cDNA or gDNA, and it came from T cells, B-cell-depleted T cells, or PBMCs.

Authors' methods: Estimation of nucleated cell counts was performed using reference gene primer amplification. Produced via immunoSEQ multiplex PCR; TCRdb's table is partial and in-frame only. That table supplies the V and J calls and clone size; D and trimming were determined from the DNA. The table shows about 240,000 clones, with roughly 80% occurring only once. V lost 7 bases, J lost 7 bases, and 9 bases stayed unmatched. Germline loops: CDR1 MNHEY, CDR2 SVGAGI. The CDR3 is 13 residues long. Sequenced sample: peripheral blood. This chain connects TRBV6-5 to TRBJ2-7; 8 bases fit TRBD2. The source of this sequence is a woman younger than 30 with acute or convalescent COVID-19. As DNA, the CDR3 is TGTGCCAGCAATCCGGCGGGGGGAGGAGAGCAGTACTTC. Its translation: CASNPAGGGEQYF.